The present T cell receptor (beta chain) was sequenced within a study of T cell repertoires and HLA-DP antigens. As for this clone: The antigen remains unidentified.

This CDR3 is built from 16 residues. CDR1 is SGHTA, CDR2 FQGTGA, per germline. The trim removed 0 bases at V and 4 bases at J, leaving 3 bases unmatched. Here immunoSEQ multiplex PCR was the method, and the copy in TCRdb shows in-frame clones only, minus some. The table lists over 60,000 clones, over 75% of them singletons, with approximately 1.4% in the top ten. The sequence derives from a man aged 55 to 69 in good health and CMV-seronegative. Sequencing was done on a sample of CD4+ T cells from PBMCs. The rearrangement links TRBV7-3 to TRBJ2-1, with 10 bases identical to TRBD2. CDR3 bases: TGTGCCAGCAGCTTAACGGGGACTAGCGCTTACAATGAGCAGTTCTTC. Residues: CASSLTGTSAYNEQFF.